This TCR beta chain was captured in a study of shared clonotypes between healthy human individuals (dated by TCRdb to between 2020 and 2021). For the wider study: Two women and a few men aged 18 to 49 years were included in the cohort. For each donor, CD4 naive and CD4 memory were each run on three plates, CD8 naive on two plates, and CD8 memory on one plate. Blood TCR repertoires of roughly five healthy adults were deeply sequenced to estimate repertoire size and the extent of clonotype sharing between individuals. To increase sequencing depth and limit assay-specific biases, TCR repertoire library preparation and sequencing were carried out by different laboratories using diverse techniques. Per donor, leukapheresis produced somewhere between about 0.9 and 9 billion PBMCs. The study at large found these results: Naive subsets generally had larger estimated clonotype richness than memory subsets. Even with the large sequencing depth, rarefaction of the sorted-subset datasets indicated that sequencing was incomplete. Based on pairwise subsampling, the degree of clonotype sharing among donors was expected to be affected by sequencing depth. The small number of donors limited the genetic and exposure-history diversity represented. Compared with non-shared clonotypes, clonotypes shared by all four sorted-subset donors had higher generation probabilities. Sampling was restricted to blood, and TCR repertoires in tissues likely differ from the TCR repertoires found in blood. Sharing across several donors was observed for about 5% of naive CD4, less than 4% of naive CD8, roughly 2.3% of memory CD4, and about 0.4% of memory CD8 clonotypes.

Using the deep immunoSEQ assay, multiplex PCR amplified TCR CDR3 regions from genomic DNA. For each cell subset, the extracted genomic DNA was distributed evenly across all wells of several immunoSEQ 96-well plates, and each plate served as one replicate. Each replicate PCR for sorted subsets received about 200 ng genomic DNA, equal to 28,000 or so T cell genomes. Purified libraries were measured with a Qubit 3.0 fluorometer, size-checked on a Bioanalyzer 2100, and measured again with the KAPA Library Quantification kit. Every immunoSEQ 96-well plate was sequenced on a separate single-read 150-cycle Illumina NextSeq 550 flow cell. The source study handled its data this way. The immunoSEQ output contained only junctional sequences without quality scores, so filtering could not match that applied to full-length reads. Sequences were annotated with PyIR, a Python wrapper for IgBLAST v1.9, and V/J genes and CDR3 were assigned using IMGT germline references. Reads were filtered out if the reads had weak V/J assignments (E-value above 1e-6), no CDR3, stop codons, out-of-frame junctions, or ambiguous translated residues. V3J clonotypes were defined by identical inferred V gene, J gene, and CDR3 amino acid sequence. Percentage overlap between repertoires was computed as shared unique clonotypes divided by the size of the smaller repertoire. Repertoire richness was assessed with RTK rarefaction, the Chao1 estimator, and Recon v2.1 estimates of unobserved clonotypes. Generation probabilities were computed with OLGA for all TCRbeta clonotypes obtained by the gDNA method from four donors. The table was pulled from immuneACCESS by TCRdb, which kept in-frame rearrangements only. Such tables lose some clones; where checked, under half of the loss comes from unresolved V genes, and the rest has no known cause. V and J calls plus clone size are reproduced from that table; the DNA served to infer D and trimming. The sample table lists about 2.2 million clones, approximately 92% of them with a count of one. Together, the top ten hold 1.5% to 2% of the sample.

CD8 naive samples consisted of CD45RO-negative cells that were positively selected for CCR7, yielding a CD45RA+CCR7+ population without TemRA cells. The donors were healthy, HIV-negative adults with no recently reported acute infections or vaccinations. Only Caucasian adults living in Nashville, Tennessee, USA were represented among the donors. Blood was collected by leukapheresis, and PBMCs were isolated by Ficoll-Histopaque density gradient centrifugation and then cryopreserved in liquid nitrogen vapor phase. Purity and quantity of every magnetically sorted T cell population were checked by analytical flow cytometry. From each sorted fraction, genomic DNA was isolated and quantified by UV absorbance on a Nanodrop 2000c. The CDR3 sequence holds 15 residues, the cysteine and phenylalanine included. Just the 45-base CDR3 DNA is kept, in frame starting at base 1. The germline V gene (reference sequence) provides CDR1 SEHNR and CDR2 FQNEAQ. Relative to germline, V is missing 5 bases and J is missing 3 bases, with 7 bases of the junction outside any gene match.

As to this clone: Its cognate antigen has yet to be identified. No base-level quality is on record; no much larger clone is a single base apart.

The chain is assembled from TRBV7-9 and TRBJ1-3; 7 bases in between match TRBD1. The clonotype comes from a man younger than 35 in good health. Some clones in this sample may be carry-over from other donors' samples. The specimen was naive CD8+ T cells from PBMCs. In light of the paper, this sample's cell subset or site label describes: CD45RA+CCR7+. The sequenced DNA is TGTGCCAGCAGCCCCCCGGGACAGCATGGAAACACCATATATTTT. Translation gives CASSPPGQHGNTIYF.